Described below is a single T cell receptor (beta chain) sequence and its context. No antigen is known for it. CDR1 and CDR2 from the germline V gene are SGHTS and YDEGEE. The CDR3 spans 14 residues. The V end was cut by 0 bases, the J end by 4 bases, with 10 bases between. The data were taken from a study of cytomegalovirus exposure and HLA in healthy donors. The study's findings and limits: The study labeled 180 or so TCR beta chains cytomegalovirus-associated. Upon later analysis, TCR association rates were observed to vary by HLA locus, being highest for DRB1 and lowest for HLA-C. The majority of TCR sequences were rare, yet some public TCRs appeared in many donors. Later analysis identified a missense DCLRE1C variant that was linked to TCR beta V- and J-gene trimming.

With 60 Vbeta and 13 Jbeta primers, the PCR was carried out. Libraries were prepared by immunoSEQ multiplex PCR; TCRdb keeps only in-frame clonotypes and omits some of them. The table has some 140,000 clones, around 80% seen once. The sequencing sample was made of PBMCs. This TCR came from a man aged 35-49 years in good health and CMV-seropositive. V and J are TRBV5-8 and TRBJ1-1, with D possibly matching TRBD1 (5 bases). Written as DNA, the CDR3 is TGTGCCAGCAGCTTGGAAGGACACAGCACTGAAGCTTTCTTT. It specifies CASSLEGHSTEAFF.